This is a list of T cell receptor beta chains from one sample in a study of T-cell reconstitution after alpha-beta-depleted transplantation in children. TCRdb itself ran the PCR reads through MiXCR, one entry per CDR3 protein. This table has about 980,000 distinct CDR3 sequences, about 30% appearing once. Sequenced here: PBMCs, mostly from graft donor cells, sampled 360 days after TCRalphabeta/CD19-depleted stem cell transplant. The receptor set was obtained from a boy younger than two who had a stem cell transplant for SCID, so the T cells may come from the graft donor. CDR3s include the opening cysteine and the closing phenylalanine or tryptophan. The order of the fields is CDR3 protein, CDR3 DNA, V gene, clone size, D gene, J gene. The D gene is left open where the match is weak. Clone size appears in some rows only: once, few, many, or a class for an expanded clone.

CDR3aa: CSVQGRSWTSEAFF
CDR3nt: TGCAGTGTTCAAGGGCGGTCGTGGACCTCTGAAGCTTTCTTT
v_gene: TRBV20-1
abundance: NA
d_gene: NA
j_gene: TRBJ1-1

CDR3aa: CASSPGQVETQYF
CDR3nt: TGTGCCAGCAGTCCCGGACAGGTAGAGACCCAGTACTTC
v_gene: TRBV7-7
abundance: NA
d_gene: TRBD1
j_gene: TRBJ2-5

CDR3aa: CSVVGRGMNTEAFF
CDR3nt: TGCAGCGTTGTCGGGCGGGGAATGAACACTGAAGCTTTCTTT
v_gene: TRBV29-1
abundance: NA
d_gene: NA
j_gene: TRBJ1-1

CDR3aa: CATSDHRGNYNEQFF
CDR3nt: TGTGCCACCAGTGATCACCGGGGGAACTACAATGAGCAGTTCTTC
v_gene: TRBV24-1
abundance: NA
d_gene: NA
j_gene: TRBJ2-1

CDR3aa: CSARGGDRDAGYTF
CDR3nt: TGCAGTGCTAGGGGAGGGGACAGGGATGCTGGCTACACCTTC
v_gene: TRBV20-1
abundance: NA
d_gene: TRBD1
j_gene: TRBJ1-2

CDR3aa: CASSKPTLGQGYVRTEAFF
CDR3nt: TGCGCCAGCAGCAAGCCCACCTTGGGACAGGGCTACGTTAGGACTGAAGCTTTCTTT
v_gene: TRBV5-1
abundance: few
d_gene: TRBD1
j_gene: TRBJ1-1

CDR3aa: CASSLGPAGDRNTIYF
CDR3nt: TGTGCCAGCAGCTTAGGTCCGGCAGGGGATCGAAACACCATATATTTT
v_gene: TRBV11-2
abundance: NA
d_gene: NA
j_gene: TRBJ1-3

CDR3aa: CASSYSSGTGGNYEQYF
CDR3nt: TGTGCCAGCAGTTACTCCAGCGGGACAGGGGGCAACTACGAGCAGTACTTC
v_gene: TRBV6-5
abundance: NA
d_gene: TRBD1
j_gene: TRBJ2-7

CDR3aa: CASSPWTGVMNTEAFF
CDR3nt: TGTGCCAGCAGCCCCTGGACAGGAGTCATGAACACTGAAGCTTTCTTT
v_gene: TRBV3-1
abundance: NA
d_gene: TRBD1
j_gene: TRBJ1-1

CDR3aa: CASSQAGQGLRGYTF
CDR3nt: TGTGCCAGCAGCCAAGCCGGACAGGGGTTACGTGGCTACACCTTC
v_gene: TRBV14
abundance: NA
d_gene: TRBD1
j_gene: TRBJ1-2

CDR3aa: CASSGGQGSYEQYF
CDR3nt: TGCGCCAGCAGTGGGGGACAGGGGTCCTACGAGCAGTACTTC
v_gene: TRBV5-1
abundance: many
d_gene: TRBD1
j_gene: TRBJ2-7

CDR3aa: CASSALQGYEQYF
CDR3nt: TGTGCCAGCAGTGCCCTACAGGGCTACGAGCAGTACTTC
v_gene: TRBV6-1
abundance: NA
d_gene: NA
j_gene: TRBJ2-7

CDR3aa: CASGGQGGGTQYF
CDR3nt: TGCGCCAGCGGGGGCCAGGGCGGGGGTACGCAGTATTTT
v_gene: TRBV10-2
abundance: few
d_gene: NA
j_gene: TRBJ2-3

CDR3aa: CASSFGGGEGETQYF
CDR3nt: TGTGCCAGCAGTTTCGGCGGGGGGGAGGGAGAGACCCAGTACTTC
v_gene: TRBV12-3/TRBV12-4
abundance: once
d_gene: TRBD2
j_gene: TRBJ2-5

CDR3aa: CASRQITSNSGSQYF
CDR3nt: TGTGCCAGCCGACAAATTACCTCCAATTCGGGGTCCCAGTACTTC
v_gene: TRBV5-5
abundance: NA
d_gene: NA
j_gene: TRBJ2-5

CDR3aa: CASSYSNPYGYTF
CDR3nt: TGTGCCAGCAGTTACTCGAATCCGTATGGCTACACCTTC
v_gene: TRBV6-6
abundance: few
d_gene: NA
j_gene: TRBJ1-2

CDR3aa: CSARDQAGAYNEQFF
CDR3nt: TGCAGTGCTAGAGATCAAGCGGGGGCCTACAATGAGCAGTTCTTC
v_gene: TRBV20-1
abundance: NA
d_gene: TRBD2
j_gene: TRBJ2-1

CDR3aa: CASSQDIGQETQYF
CDR3nt: TGTGCCAGCAGCCAAGATATAGGACAAGAGACCCAGTACTTC
v_gene: TRBV3-1
abundance: NA
d_gene: NA
j_gene: TRBJ2-5

CDR3aa: CASSQDLRGGFYNEQFF
CDR3nt: TGCGCCAGCAGCCAAGATCTACGAGGGGGGTTCTACAATGAGCAGTTCTTC
v_gene: TRBV4-1
abundance: NA
d_gene: NA
j_gene: TRBJ2-1

CDR3aa: CASSFTGTGWNSPLHF
CDR3nt: TGTGCCAGCAGTTTCACCGGGACAGGGTGGAATTCACCCCTCCACTTT
v_gene: TRBV27
abundance: few
d_gene: TRBD1
j_gene: TRBJ1-6

CDR3aa: CASNLRGWTEAFF
CDR3nt: TGTGCCAGCAATCTCAGGGGTTGGACTGAAGCTTTCTTT
v_gene: TRBV12-3/TRBV12-4
abundance: NA
d_gene: NA
j_gene: TRBJ1-1

CDR3aa: CASSTTSVPETQYF
CDR3nt: TGTGCCAGCAGCACGACTAGCGTCCCTGAGACCCAGTACTTC
v_gene: TRBV7-9
abundance: few
d_gene: TRBD2
j_gene: TRBJ2-5

CDR3aa: CASSLGGSEQFF
CDR3nt: TGTGCCAGCAGCTTAGGGGGTTCTGAGCAGTTCTTC
v_gene: TRBV7-9
abundance: many
d_gene: NA
j_gene: TRBJ2-1

CDR3aa: CASSLPVQGYNEQFF
CDR3nt: TGTGCCAGCAGCTTACCAGTACAGGGGTACAATGAGCAGTTCTTC
v_gene: TRBV7-8
abundance: NA
d_gene: TRBD1
j_gene: TRBJ2-1

CDR3aa: CASSQPRGQGVRETQYF
CDR3nt: TGTGCCAGCAGCCAACCTCGCGGTCAGGGGGTCCGAGAGACCCAGTACTTC
v_gene: TRBV7-4
abundance: few
d_gene: TRBD1
j_gene: TRBJ2-5

CDR3aa: CASSLTGRLDEQYF
CDR3nt: TGTGCCAGCAGCTTGACAGGGAGATTGGACGAGCAGTACTTC
v_gene: TRBV7-3
abundance: NA
d_gene: TRBD1
j_gene: TRBJ2-7

CDR3aa: CASSPGKTQYF
CDR3nt: TGTGCCAGCTCACCGGGGAAAACCCAGTACTTC
v_gene: TRBV18
abundance: once
d_gene: NA
j_gene: TRBJ2-5

CDR3aa: CATSSAPRGGTEAFF
CDR3nt: TGTGCCACCAGCAGTGCCCCAAGGGGGGGGACTGAAGCTTTCTTT
v_gene: TRBV15
abundance: NA
d_gene: NA
j_gene: TRBJ1-1

CDR3aa: CASSQDPLTSRRGTDTQYF
CDR3nt: TGCGCCAGCAGCCAAGACCCCCTGACTAGCCGGCGGGGCACAGATACGCAGTATTTT
v_gene: TRBV4-1
abundance: few
d_gene: TRBD2
j_gene: TRBJ2-3

CDR3aa: CSARAGPGGSTDTQYF
CDR3nt: TGCAGTGCTAGAGCTGGTCCCGGGGGTAGCACAGATACGCAGTATTTT
v_gene: TRBV20-1
abundance: NA
d_gene: NA
j_gene: TRBJ2-3

CDR3aa: CASSLLAGGDEQYF
CDR3nt: TGTGCCAGCAGTTTATTGGCGGGGGGCGACGAGCAGTACTTC
v_gene: TRBV12-3/TRBV12-4
abundance: few
d_gene: TRBD2
j_gene: TRBJ2-7

CDR3aa: CASSVQGAFNTQYF
CDR3nt: TGTGCCAGCAGCGTACAGGGGGCCTTTAATACGCAGTATTTT
v_gene: TRBV9
abundance: many
d_gene: TRBD1
j_gene: TRBJ2-3

CDR3aa: CSVDFSGGASEQFF
CDR3nt: TGCAGCGTTGATTTTAGCGGGGGGGCCTCTGAGCAGTTCTTC
v_gene: TRBV29-1
abundance: few
d_gene: TRBD2
j_gene: TRBJ2-1

CDR3aa: CASSPQVLTGGQETQYF
CDR3nt: TGTGCCAGCAGCCCCCAAGTCCTGACAGGGGGCCAAGAGACCCAGTACTTC
v_gene: TRBV9
abundance: few
d_gene: TRBD1
j_gene: TRBJ2-5

CDR3aa: CASSKAGTSGRASYEQYF
CDR3nt: TGTGCCAGCAGCAAAGCCGGGACTAGCGGACGTGCCTCCTACGAGCAGTACTTC
v_gene: TRBV9
abundance: NA
d_gene: TRBD2
j_gene: TRBJ2-7

CDR3aa: CASSDRGYKEAFF
CDR3nt: TGTGCCAGCAGTGATAGGGGATATAAAGAAGCTTTCTTT
v_gene: TRBV6-1
abundance: NA
d_gene: NA
j_gene: TRBJ1-1

CDR3aa: CASNGLGGTDTQYF
CDR3nt: TGTGCCAGCAACGGACTAGGGGGGACAGATACGCAGTATTTT
v_gene: TRBV12-3/TRBV12-4
abundance: few
d_gene: NA
j_gene: TRBJ2-3

CDR3aa: CASSRARGPGELFF
CDR3nt: TGCGCCAGCAGTCGAGCGAGGGGGCCCGGGGAGCTGTTTTTT
v_gene: TRBV4-1
abundance: few
d_gene: TRBD1
j_gene: TRBJ2-2

CDR3aa: CASSQNTGAAVEEQYF
CDR3nt: TGTGCCAGCAGCCAAAATACAGGGGCCGCGGTAGAGGAGCAGTACTTC
v_gene: TRBV3-1
abundance: NA
d_gene: TRBD1
j_gene: TRBJ2-7

CDR3aa: CSARIYNEQFF
CDR3nt: TGCAGTGCTAGAATCTACAATGAGCAGTTCTTC
v_gene: TRBV20-1
abundance: many
d_gene: NA
j_gene: TRBJ2-1

CDR3aa: CASTQYTGELFF
CDR3nt: TGTGCCAGCACTCAATACACCGGGGAGCTGTTTTTT
v_gene: TRBV6-2/TRBV6-3
abundance: few
d_gene: NA
j_gene: TRBJ2-2

CDR3aa: CASSLLAGYFPTSTDTQYF
CDR3nt: TGTGCCAGCAGCTTACTAGCGGGGTATTTCCCCACCTCCACAGATACGCAGTATTTT
v_gene: TRBV11-2
abundance: few
d_gene: TRBD2
j_gene: TRBJ2-3

CDR3aa: CASTWTGAAGNTIYF
CDR3nt: TGTGCCAGCACTTGGACAGGGGCCGCGGGAAACACCATATATTTT
v_gene: TRBV2
abundance: few
d_gene: TRBD1
j_gene: TRBJ1-3

CDR3aa: CASSESRAGGYNEQFF
CDR3nt: TGCGCCAGCAGTGAGTCGAGGGCGGGGGGTTACAATGAGCAGTTCTTC
v_gene: TRBV10-1
abundance: NA
d_gene: TRBD2
j_gene: TRBJ2-1

CDR3aa: CATSSIQGVLGEQYF
CDR3nt: TGTGCCACCAGCAGTATCCAGGGGGTTTTGGGGGAGCAGTACTTC
v_gene: TRBV15
abundance: few
d_gene: TRBD1
j_gene: TRBJ2-7